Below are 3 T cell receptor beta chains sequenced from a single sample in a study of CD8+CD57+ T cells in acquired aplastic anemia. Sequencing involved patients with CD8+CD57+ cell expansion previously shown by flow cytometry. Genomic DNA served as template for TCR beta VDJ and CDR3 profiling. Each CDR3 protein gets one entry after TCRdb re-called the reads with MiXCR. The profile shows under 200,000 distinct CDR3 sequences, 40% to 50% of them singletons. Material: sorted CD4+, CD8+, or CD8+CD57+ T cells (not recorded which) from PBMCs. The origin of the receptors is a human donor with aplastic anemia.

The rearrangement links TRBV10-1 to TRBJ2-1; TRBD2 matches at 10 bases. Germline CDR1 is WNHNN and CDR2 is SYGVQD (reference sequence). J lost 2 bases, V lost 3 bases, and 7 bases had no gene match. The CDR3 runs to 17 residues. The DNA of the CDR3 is TGCGCCAGCAGTGATCCAACTAGCGGGGCCACCTACAATGAGCAGTTCTTC. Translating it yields CASSDPTSGATYNEQFF.

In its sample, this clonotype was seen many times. The CDR3 region is CASSILAGLTGELFF. CDR3 DNA sequence: TGTGCCAGCAGCATACTAGCGGGACTAACCGGGGAGCTGTTTTTT. The V gene is TRBV6-4, the J gene TRBJ2-2; 10 bases agree with TRBD2. The germline V gene encodes CDR1 MRHNA and CDR2 SNTAGT. The junction had 6 bases not matched to a gene; V was cut back by 6 bases and J by 5 bases. The CDR3 has 15 residues.

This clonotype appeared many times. CDR3 protein: CASSLRAEPPYEQYF. As DNA, the CDR3 is TGTGCCAGCAGTTTACGAGCGGAACCCCCCTACGAGCAGTACTTC. The chain joins TRBV27 to TRBJ2-7; D may be TRBD2 (5 bases). The germline gives CDR1 MNHEY, CDR2 SMNVEV (reference sequence). V shed 2 bases and J shed 2 bases, with 13 bases lying between them. This CDR3 is 15 amino acids long.